In this sample, the clone carrying this T cell receptor beta chain turned up once. The antigen is not known. A second PCR, run for about 7 to 11 cycles, used a sample-barcoded 5' primer plus a J-beta primer mix. MiXCR was run by TCRdb on the 5' RACE reads, yielding one entry per CDR3 protein. The data contain around 1,900,000 distinct CDR3 sequences, approximately 40% of them singletons. This specimen comes from a study of blood T cells in healthy people across ages. The study, taken as a whole, reports: Roughly linearly, TCR beta diversity per million T cells fell as age increased.

CDR3 size: 15 residues. Germline loops: CDR1 DFQATT, CDR2 SNEGSKA (reference sequence). V lost 2 bases to trimming and J lost 3 bases, with 14 bases between them. The receptor was isolated from a human donor in good health. Input material: blood. This chain uses TRBV20-1 with TRBJ2-1; the D gene could be TRBD1 or TRBD2 (5 bases each). The CDR3 here is CSARLSGRRYNEQFF. CDR3 bases: TGCAGTGCTAGACTCTCGGGACGCCGCTACAATGAGCAGTTCTTC.